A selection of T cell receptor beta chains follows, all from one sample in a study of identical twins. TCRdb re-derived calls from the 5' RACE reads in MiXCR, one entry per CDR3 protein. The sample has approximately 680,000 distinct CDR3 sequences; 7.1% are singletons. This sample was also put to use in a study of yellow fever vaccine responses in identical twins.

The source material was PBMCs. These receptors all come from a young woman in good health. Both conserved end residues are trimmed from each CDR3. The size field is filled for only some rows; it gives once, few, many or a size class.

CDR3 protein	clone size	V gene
ASSLGYSRGYEQY	many	TRBV12-3/TRBV12-4
SVLGTSGGAGTDTQN	-	TRBV29-1
ASSPVGAAAISYEQY	-	TRBV11-1
ASSQDQGLYNEQF	many	TRBV4-1
ASSLIRALAGELF	-	TRBV7-9
SPPRRHASTTIIAGAVDTQY	-	TRBV20-1
ASSYGVRGAYIEQY	-	TRBV6-5
ASSLAGFQPQH	-	TRBV12-3/TRBV12-4
SVEVAGYT	-	TRBV29-1
ASSFRDGYT	few	TRBV28
ASSLGEGLNSPLH	-	TRBV7-2
ASYGAGELF	-	TRBV27
ASSSLGLAGFF	-	TRBV11-3
ASSLGTSIQY	-	TRBV7-9
ASSPPYRFGYT	few	TRBV7-9
ASSLDSGGQYNEQF	many	TRBV5-1
ASSLMGTGYREDTGELF	-	TRBV7-6
SAPTRNTIY	few	TRBV20-1
ASSPGTSGVNTGELF	few	TRBV14
ASSLAAGQETQY	many	TRBV5-1
ASSFGALIDYNEQF	few	TRBV12-3/TRBV12-4
ASKAAGTDTQY	few	TRBV2
ASSPRVISGGIYNEQF	few	TRBV18
ASGTALSNYGYT	few	TRBV9
SLRRLAGLQETQY	-	TRBV20-1
AISDRGLAGLTDTQY	few	TRBV10-3
ATSRDWGTTDTQY	many	TRBV15
SAVNQETQY	-	TRBV20-1
SARNRGVGNQPQH	few	TRBV20-1
ASSAGQGAYPTSEKLV	-	TRBV9
SASVRPGAGSQETQY	-	TRBV20-1
ASSLGQGMEADTQY	few	TRBV7-9
SAGRDGKNIQY	few	TRBV20-1
SVSGQGETQY	few	TRBV29-1
SARDLSNTGGTEAF	many	TRBV20-1
ASSPKGGLNEQF	-	TRBV7-9
ASDSQGLAGTTDTQY	many	TRBV5-1
ASSEDGVSYNEQF	few	TRBV2
ASSTRTLNTGELF	few	TRBV7-9
ASSASSSGLAGGTATEQY	few	TRBV9
SARPRERAHEQY	many	TRBV20-1
ASSVRDAGNTIY	-	TRBV9
ASSLSGRAETQY	many	TRBV28
ASSLVREGPATGELF	few	TRBV7-8
ATVPRDRVVTEAF	many	TRBV18
ASKQNQNEQF	many	TRBV12-3/TRBV12-4
ASRTVNTGELF	many	TRBV2
ASSLGHQSNQPQH	many	TRBV12-3/TRBV12-4
ASSPGGTAVNTGELF	many	TRBV4-2